Detailed here is one TCR beta chain. The sample is drawn from a study of blood T cell repertoires in COVID-19. Some clones are missing from TCRdb's copy, which holds only in-frame ones; the method was immunoSEQ multiplex PCR. The sample has about 250,000 clones; around 90% are singletons. Sequences were obtained from peripheral blood. The sequence came from a man at least 80 years old with acute or convalescent COVID-19.

The CDR3 protein is CASSRELAGGLDVYEQYF. The CDR3 DNA follows: TGCGCCAGCAGCCGGGAGCTAGCGGGAGGGCTCGACGTATACGAGCAGTACTTC. The chain recombines TRBV4-3 with TRBJ2-7; 12 nucleotides match TRBD2. Germline V gene lookup returns CDR1 LGHNA and CDR2 YSLEER. The ends lost 4 bases at V and 4 bases at J; junction bases unmatched: 14. The length of the CDR3 is 18 residues.